One TCR beta chain is described in this entry. The data belong to a study of blood T cell repertoires in COVID-19. Looking at the study overall: COVID-19 samples from acute and convalescent phases originated in the United States, Italy and Spain. Sources were T cells, B-cell-depleted T cells, or PBMCs; the material itself was cDNA or gDNA.

CDR3 size: 15 residues. The V gene's germline CDR1 is SGHDT and CDR2 YYEEEE. V dropped 3 bases and J dropped 3 bases, with 14 bases sitting between them. In the original analysis: Reference gene primer amplification gave nucleated cell count estimates. Sequencing used immunoSEQ multiplex PCR; TCRdb keeps in-frame clones, though not all of them. Clone size and V and J calls were adopted from that table, with D and trimming inferred from the DNA. Of fewer than 350,000 clones in the sample, around 85% were seen once. Source material: peripheral blood. The V gene is TRBV5-6, the J gene TRBJ2-3; no clear D. The origin of this receptor is a woman aged 25-40 years with COVID-19, enrolled during active disease. This CDR3 reads CASSWPNLRTDTQYF. CDR3 nucleotide sequence: TGTGCCAGCAGCTGGCCCAATCTCCGAACAGATACGCAGTATTTT.